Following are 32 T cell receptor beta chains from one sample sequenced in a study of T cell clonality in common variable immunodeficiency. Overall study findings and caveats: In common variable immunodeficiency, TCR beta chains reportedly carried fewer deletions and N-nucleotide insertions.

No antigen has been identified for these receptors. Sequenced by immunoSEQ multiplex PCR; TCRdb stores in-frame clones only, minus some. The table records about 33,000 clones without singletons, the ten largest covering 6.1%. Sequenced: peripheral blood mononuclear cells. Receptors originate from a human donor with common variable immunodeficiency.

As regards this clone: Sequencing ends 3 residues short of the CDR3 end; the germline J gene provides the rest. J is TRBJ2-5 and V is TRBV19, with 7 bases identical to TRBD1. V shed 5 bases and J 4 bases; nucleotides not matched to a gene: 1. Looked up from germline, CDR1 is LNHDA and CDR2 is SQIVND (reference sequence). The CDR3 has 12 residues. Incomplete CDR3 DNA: TGTGCCAGTAGTCGACAGGGAGAGACC. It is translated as CASSRQGET. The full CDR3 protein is CASSRQGETQYF.

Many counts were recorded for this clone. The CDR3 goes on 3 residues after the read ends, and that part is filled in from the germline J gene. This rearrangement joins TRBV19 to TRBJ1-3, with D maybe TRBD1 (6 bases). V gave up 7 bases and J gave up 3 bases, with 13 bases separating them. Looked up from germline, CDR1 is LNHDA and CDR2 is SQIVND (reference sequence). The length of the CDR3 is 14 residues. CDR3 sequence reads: CASTLGADGNTIYF. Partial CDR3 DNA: TGTGCCAGTACTCTGGGGGCGGATGGAAACACC.

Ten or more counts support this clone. The CDR3: CASSLGGTPNTGELFF. The DNA read from the CDR3 is TGTGCCAGCTCACTCGGAGGGACACCGAACACCGGGGAG. This chain joins TRBV18 and TRBJ2-2; D may correspond to TRBD1 or TRBD2 (6 bases each). The read terminates 3 residues before the CDR3 end, so the remaining end is supplied by the germline J gene. Germline V gene sequence: CDR1 KGHSH, CDR2 LQKENI. Trimming removed 4 bases at V and 0 bases at J, with 12 bases between. The CDR3 contains 16 residues.

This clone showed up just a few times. The CDR3 here is CASSEYGLASYEQYF. The CDR3 bases that were read are TGTGCCAGCAGTGAATATGGTCTAGCTTCCTACGAG. The chain uses TRBV6-1 and TRBJ2-7; possible D gene TRBD2, 5 bases. The missing CDR3 end, 3 residues past where the read stops, is filled in from the germline J gene. Trimming stripped 2 bases from V and 1 base from J, with 12 bases between. Germline V gene sequence: CDR1 MNHNS, CDR2 SASEGT. The CDR3 is 15 residues long.

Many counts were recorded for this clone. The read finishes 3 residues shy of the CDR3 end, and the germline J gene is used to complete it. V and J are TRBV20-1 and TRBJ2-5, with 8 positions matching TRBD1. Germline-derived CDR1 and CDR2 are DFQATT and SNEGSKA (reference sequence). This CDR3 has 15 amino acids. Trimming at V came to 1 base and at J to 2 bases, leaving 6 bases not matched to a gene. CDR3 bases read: TGCAGTGCTAGAGCGGCAGGGGGCATGCAAGAGACC. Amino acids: CSARAAGGMQET. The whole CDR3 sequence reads CSARAAGGMQETQYF.

Incomplete CDR3 DNA: TGTGCCAGTAGTATTCCGGGACAGGGGTACAATGAG. Residues: CASSIPGQGYNE. The full CDR3 is CASSIPGQGYNEQFF. The V and J genes are TRBV19 and TRBJ2-1, with 10 bases fitting TRBD1. Read sequence stops 3 residues before the CDR3 end, and the germline J gene provides the missing end. Germline CDR1 reads LNHDA; CDR2 reads SQIVND (reference sequence). Unmatched junction bases numbered 3, after V lost 3 bases and J lost 4 bases. This CDR3 region has 15 residues.

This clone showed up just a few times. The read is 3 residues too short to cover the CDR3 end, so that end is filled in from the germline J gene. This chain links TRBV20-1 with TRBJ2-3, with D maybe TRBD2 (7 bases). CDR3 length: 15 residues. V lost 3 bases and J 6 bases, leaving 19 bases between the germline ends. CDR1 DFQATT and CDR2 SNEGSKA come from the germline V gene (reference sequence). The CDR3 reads CSARTQRGGWDTQYF. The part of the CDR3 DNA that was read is TGCAGTGCTAGGACCCAGAGGGGGGGGTGGGATACG.

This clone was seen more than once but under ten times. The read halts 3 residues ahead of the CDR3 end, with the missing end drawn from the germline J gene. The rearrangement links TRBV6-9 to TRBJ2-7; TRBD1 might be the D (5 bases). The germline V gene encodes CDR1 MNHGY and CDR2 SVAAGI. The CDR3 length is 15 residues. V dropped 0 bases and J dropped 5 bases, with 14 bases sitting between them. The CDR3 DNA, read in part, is TGTGCCAGCAGTTATTCGAACAGGTTGCCAGACGAG. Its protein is CASSYSNRLPDE. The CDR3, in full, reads CASSYSNRLPDEQYF.

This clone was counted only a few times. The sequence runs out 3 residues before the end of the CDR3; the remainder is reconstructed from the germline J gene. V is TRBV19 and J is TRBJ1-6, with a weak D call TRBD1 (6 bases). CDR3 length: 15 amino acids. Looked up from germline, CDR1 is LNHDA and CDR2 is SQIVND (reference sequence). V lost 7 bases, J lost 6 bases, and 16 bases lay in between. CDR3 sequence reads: CASTLTGRSNSPLHF. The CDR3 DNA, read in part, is TGTGCCAGTACCCTAACAGGGCGATCTAATTCACCC.

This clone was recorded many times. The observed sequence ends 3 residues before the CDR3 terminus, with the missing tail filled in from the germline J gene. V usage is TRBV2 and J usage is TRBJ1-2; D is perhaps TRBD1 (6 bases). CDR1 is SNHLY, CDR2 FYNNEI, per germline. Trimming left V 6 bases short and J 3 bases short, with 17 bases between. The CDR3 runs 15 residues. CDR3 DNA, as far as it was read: TGTGCCAGCAGGAGAGAACAGGGTAGGGACTATGGC. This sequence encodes CASRREQGRDYG. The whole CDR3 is CASRREQGRDYGYTF.

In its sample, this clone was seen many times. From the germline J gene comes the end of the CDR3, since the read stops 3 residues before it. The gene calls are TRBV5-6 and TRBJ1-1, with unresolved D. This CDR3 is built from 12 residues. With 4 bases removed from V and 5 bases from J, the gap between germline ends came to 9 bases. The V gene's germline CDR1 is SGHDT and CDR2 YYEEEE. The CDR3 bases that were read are TGTGCCAGCAGCCCCGCAGGAACTGAA. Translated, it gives CASSPAGTE. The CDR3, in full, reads CASSPAGTEAFF.

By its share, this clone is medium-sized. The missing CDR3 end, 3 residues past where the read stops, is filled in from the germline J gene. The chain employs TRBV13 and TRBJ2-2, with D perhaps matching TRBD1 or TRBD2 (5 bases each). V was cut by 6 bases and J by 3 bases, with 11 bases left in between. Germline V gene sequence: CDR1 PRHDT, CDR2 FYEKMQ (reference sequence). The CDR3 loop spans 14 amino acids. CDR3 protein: CASRDRGDTGELFF. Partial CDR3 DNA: TGTGCCAGCAGGGATAGGGGAGACACCGGGGAG.

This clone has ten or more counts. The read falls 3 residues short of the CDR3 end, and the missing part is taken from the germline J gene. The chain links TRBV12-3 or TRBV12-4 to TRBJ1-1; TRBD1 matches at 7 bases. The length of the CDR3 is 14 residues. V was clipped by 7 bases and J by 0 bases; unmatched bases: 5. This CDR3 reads CASNLGGLNTEAFF. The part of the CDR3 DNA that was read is TGTGCCAGCAACCTAGGGGGCTTGAACACTGAA.

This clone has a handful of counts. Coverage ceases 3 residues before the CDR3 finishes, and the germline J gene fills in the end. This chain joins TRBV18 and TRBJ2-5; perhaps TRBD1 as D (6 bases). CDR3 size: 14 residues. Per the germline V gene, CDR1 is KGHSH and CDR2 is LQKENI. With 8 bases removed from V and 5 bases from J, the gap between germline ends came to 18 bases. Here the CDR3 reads CASRPPTGQETQYF. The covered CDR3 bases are TGTGCCAGCCGCCCACCTACAGGGCAGGAGACC.

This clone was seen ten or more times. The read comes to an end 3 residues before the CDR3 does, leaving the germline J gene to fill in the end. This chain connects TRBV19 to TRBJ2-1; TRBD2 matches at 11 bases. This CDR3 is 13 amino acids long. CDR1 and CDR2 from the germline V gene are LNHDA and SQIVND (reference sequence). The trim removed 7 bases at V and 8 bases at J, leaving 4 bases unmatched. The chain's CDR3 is CASKLAGVDEQFF. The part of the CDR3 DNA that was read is TGTGCCAGTAAACTAGCGGGGGTGGATGAG.

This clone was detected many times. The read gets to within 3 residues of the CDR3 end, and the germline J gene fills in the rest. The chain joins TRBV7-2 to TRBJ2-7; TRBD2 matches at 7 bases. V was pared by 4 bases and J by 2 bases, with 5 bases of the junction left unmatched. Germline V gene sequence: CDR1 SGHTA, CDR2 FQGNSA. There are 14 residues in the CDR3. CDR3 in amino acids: CASSSQRGTYEQYF. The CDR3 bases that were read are TGTGCCAGCAGCTCCCAGCGGGGCACCTACGAG.

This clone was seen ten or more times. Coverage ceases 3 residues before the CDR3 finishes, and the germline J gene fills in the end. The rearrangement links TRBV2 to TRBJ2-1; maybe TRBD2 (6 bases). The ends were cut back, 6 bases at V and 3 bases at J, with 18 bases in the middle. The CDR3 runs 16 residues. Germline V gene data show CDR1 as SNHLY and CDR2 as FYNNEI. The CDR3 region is CASSPPKGGDYNEQFF. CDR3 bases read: TGTGCCAGCAGCCCCCCAAAAGGCGGGGACTACAATGAG.

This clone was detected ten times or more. Incomplete CDR3 DNA: TGTGCCAGTAGGCCCCGGGACAGGAGTTACTCTGGAAACACC. The encoded protein is CASRPRDRSYSGNT. The complete CDR3 protein is CASRPRDRSYSGNTIYF. The chain employs TRBV19 and TRBJ1-3; 8 bases line up with TRBD1. The CDR3 end falls 3 residues outside the read, so it is completed with the germline J gene. CDR3 length: 17 residues. After removal of 6 bases from V and 0 bases from J, the junction contained 10 bases not matched to a gene. CDR1 is LNHDA, CDR2 SQIVND, per germline (reference sequence).

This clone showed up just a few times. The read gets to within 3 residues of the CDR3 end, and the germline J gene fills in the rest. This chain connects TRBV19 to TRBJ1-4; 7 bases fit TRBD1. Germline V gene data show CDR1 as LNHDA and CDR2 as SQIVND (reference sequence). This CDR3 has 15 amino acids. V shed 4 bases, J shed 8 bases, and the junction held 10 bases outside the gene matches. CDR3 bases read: TGTGCCAGTAGTACCGGAGGGGGCCGAAGGGAAAAA. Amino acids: CASSTGGGRREK. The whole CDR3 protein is CASSTGGGRREKLFF.

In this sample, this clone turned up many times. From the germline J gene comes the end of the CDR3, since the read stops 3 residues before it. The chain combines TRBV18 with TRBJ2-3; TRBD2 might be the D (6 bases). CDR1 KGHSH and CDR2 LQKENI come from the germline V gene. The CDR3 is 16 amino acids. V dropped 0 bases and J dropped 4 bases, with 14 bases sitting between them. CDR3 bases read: TGTGCCAGCTCACCACCCATGGCGGGGTATCCAGATACG. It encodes CASSPPMAGYPDT. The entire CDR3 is CASSPPMAGYPDTQYF.

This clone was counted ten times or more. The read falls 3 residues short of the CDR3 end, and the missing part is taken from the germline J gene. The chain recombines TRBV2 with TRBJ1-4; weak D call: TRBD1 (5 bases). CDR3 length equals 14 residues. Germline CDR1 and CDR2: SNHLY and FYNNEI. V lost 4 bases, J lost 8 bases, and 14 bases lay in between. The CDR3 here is CASSARGYGEKLFF. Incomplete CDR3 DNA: TGTGCCAGCAGTGCCCGGGGGTACGGGGAAAAA.

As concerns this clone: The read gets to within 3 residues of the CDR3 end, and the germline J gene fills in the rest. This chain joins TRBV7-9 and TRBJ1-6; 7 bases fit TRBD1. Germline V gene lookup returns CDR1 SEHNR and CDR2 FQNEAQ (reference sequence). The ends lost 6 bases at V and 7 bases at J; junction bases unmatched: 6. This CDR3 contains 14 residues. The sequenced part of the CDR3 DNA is TGTGCCAGCAGGCTGGACAGGCCAAATTCACCC. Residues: CASRLDRPNSP. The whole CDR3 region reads CASRLDRPNSPLHF.

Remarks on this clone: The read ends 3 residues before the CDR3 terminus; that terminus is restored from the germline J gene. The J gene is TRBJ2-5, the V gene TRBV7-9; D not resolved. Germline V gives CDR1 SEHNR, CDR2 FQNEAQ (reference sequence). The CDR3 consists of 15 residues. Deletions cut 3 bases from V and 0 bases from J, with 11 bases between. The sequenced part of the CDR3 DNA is TGTGCCAGCAGCTTTCGTGGCTGGTACCAAGAGACC. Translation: CASSFRGWYQET. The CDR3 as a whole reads CASSFRGWYQETQYF. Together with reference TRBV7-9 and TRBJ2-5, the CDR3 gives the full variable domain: DTGVSQNPRHKITKRGQNVTFRCDPISEHNRLYWYRQTLGQGPEFLTYFQNEAQLEKSRLLSDRFSAERPKGSFSTLEIQRTEQGDSAMYLCASSFRGWYQETQYFGPGTRLLVL.

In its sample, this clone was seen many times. The CDR3 sequence: CASSEIEGRFDGYTF. Partial CDR3 DNA: TGTGCCAGCAGTGAAATTGAGGGGAGGTTCGATGGC. V and J are TRBV2 and TRBJ1-2, with D tentatively TRBD1 (5 bases). Coverage ceases 3 residues before the CDR3 finishes, and the germline J gene fills in the end. Germline assignment: CDR1 SNHLY and CDR2 FYNNEI. This CDR3 has 15 residues. V was trimmed by 2 bases and J by 6 bases, leaving 16 bases between them.

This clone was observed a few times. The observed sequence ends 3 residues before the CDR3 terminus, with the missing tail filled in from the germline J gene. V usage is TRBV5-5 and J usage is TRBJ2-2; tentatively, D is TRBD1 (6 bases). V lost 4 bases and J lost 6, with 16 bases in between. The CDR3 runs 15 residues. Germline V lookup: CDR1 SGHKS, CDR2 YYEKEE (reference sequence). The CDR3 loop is CASSLGQTVPGELFF. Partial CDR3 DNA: TGTGCCAGCAGCCTGGGACAAACTGTCCCCGGGGAG.

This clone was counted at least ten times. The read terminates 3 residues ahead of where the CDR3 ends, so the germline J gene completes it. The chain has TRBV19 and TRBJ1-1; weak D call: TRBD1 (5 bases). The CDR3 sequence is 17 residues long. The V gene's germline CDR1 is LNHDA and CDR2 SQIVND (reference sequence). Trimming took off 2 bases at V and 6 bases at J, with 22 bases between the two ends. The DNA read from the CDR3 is TGTGCCAGTAGTATACCCCAAAGGGTGGGGGGAGCGGCTGAA. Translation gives CASSIPQRVGGAAE. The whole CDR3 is CASSIPQRVGGAAEAFF.

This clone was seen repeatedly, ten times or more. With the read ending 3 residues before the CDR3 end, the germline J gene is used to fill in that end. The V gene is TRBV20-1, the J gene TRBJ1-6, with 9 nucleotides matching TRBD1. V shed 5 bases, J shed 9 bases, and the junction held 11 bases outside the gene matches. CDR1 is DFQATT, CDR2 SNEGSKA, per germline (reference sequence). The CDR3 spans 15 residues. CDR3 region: CSAPSKGQGSSPLHF. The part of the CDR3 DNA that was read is TGCAGTGCTCCTTCGAAGGGACAGGGTAGTTCACCC.

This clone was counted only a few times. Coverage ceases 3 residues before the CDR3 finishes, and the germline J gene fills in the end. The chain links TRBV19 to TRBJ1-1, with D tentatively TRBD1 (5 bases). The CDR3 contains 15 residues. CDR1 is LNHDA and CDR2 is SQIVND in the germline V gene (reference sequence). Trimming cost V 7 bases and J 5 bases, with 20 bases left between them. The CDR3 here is CASTDRGDGGTEAFF. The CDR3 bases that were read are TGTGCCAGTACCGATCGCGGGGACGGGGGAACTGAA. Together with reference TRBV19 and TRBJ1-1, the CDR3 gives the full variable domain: DGGITQSPKYLFRKEGQNVTLSCEQNLNHDAMYWYRQDPGQGLRLIYYSQIVNDFQKGDIAEGYSVSREKKESFPLTVTSAQKNPTAFYLCASTDRGDGGTEAFFGQGTRLTVV.

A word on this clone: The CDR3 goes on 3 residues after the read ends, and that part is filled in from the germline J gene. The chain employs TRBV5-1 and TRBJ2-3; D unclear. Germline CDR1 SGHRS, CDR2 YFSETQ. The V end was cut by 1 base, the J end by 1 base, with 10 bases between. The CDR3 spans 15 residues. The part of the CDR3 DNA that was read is TGCGCCAGCAGCTTGACCCTTCGGGGCACAGATACG. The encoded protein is CASSLTLRGTDT. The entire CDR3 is CASSLTLRGTDTQYF.

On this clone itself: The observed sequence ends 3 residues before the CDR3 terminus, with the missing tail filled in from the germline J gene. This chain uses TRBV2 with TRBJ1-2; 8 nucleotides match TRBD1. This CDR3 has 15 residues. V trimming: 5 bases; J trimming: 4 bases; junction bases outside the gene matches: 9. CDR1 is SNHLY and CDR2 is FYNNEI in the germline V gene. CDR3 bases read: TGTGCCAGCAGTCCCGACAGGGGCGGATTCTATGGC. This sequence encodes CASSPDRGGFYG. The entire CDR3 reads CASSPDRGGFYGYTF.

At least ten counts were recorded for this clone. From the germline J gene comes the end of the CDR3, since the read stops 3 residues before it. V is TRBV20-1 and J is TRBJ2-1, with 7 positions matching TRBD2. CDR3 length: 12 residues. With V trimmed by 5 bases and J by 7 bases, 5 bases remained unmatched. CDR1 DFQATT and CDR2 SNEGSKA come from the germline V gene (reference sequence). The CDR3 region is CSASPGGNEQFF. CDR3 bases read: TGCAGTGCTTCTCCCGGGGGGAATGAG.

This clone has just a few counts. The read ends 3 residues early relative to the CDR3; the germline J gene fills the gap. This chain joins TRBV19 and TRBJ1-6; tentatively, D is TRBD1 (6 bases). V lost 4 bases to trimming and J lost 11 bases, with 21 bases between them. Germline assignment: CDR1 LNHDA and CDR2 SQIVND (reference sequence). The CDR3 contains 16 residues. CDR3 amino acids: CASSTLPGVPGTPLHF. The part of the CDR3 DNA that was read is TGTGCCAGTAGTACTCTCCCAGGGGTTCCCGGGACACCC.